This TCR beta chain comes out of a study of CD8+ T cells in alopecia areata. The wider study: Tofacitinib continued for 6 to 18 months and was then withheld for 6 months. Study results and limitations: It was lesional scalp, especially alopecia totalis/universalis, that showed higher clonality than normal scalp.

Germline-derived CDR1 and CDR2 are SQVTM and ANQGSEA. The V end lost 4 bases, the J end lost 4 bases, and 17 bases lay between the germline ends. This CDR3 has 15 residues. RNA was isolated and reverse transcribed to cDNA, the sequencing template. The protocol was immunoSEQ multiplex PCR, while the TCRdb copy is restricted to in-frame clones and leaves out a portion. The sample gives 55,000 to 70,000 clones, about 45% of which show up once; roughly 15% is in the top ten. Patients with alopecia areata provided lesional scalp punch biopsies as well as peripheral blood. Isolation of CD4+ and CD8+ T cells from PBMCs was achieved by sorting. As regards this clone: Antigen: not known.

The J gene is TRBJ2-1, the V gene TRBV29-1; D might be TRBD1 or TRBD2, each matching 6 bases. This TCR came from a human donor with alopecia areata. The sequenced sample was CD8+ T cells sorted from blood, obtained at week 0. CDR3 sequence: CSVGYATRGYNEQFF. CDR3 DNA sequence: TGCAGCGTTGGATATGCGACTAGGGGGTACAATGAGCAGTTCTTC.